A selection of T cell receptor beta chains follows, all from one sample in a study of T cells in Graves' hyperthyroidism and ophthalmopathy. TCRdb reprocessed the multiplex PCR reads with MiXCR, giving one entry per CDR3 protein. The sample shows 200,000 to 250,000 distinct CDR3 sequences, about 16% of them seen only once. The sequenced sample consisted of blood. The receptors stem from a man in his forties or fifties with Graves' hyperthyroidism. Each CDR3 is given with its conserved first and last residue. Fields, in order: V gene, clone size, D gene, J gene, CDR3 DNA, CDR3 protein. The D gene is left open where the match is weak. Clone size, where shown, is once, few, many, or a class for clones that have expanded.

v_call: TRBV2
clone_size: -
d_call: -
j_call: TRBJ2-7
cdr3_nt: TGTGCCAGCAGTGTATCAGGAGTCTACGAGCAGTACTTC
cdr3_aa: CASSVSGVYEQYF

v_call: TRBV29-1
clone_size: -
d_call: -
j_call: TRBJ2-3
cdr3_nt: TGCAGCGCCATGGTCGGGCAGGGTCGCACAGATACGCAGTATTTT
cdr3_aa: CSAMVGQGRTDTQYF

v_call: TRBV14
clone_size: -
d_call: -
j_call: TRBJ1-4
cdr3_nt: TGTGCCAGCAGCCCCGGGACTTCAAATGAAAAACTGTTTTTT
cdr3_aa: CASSPGTSNEKLFF

v_call: TRBV6-1
clone_size: many
d_call: TRBD1
j_call: TRBJ2-1
cdr3_nt: TGTGCCAGCAGAGCGCAGGGGGCTGAGCAGTTCTTC
cdr3_aa: CASRAQGAEQFF

v_call: TRBV6-2/TRBV6-3
clone_size: many
d_call: TRBD1
j_call: TRBJ2-1
cdr3_nt: TGTGCCAGCAGGGGGACAGGGCTAAGCGATGAGCAGTTCTTC
cdr3_aa: CASRGTGLSDEQFF

v_call: TRBV6-4
clone_size: -
d_call: -
j_call: TRBJ2-7
cdr3_nt: TGTGCCACACGGAGGTACGACACCAGCTCCTACGAGCAGTACTTC
cdr3_aa: CATRRYDTSSYEQYF

v_call: TRBV18
clone_size: -
d_call: -
j_call: TRBJ2-3
cdr3_nt: TGTGCCAGCTCACCAGGGGAAATTAGCACAGATACGCAGTATTTT
cdr3_aa: CASSPGEISTDTQYF

v_call: TRBV20-1
clone_size: many
d_call: -
j_call: TRBJ1-5
cdr3_nt: TGCAGTGCTAGAGATCGGGGGGGTAGCAATCAGCCCCAGCATTTT
cdr3_aa: CSARDRGGSNQPQHF

v_call: TRBV15
clone_size: many
d_call: -
j_call: TRBJ2-3
cdr3_nt: TGTGCCACCAGCAGAGATCGGGGGTTCACAGATACGCAGTATTTT
cdr3_aa: CATSRDRGFTDTQYF

v_call: TRBV4-3
clone_size: many
d_call: -
j_call: TRBJ1-1
cdr3_nt: TGCGCCAGCAGCCAAGCTCCAGGCGTGGAGGGCACTGAAGCTTTCTTT
cdr3_aa: CASSQAPGVEGTEAFF

v_call: TRBV6-1
clone_size: many
d_call: -
j_call: TRBJ2-3
cdr3_nt: TGTGCCAGCACTAACACTCTCACAGATACGCAGTATTTT
cdr3_aa: CASTNTLTDTQYF

v_call: TRBV5-4
clone_size: many
d_call: -
j_call: TRBJ2-5
cdr3_nt: TGTGCCAGCACCTCATCCCGGGGGCGTGAGACCCAGTACTTC
cdr3_aa: CASTSSRGRETQYF

v_call: TRBV10-3
clone_size: few
d_call: -
j_call: TRBJ2-1
cdr3_nt: TGTGCCATCAGACCCGGGGGCGGGGACCTCCACTACAATGAGCAGTTCTTC
cdr3_aa: CAIRPGGGDLHYNEQFF

v_call: TRBV11-1
clone_size: many
d_call: TRBD1
j_call: TRBJ1-2
cdr3_nt: TGTGCCAGCAGCCCGGACAGGGAAGGTGGCTACACCTTC
cdr3_aa: CASSPDREGGYTF

v_call: TRBV9
clone_size: -
d_call: -
j_call: TRBJ2-3
cdr3_nt: TGTGCCAGCAGCGCGAGGGGGGGGGGGCAAGATACGCAGTATTTT
cdr3_aa: CASSARGGGQDTQYF

v_call: TRBV29-1
clone_size: -
d_call: -
j_call: TRBJ1-2
cdr3_nt: TGCAGCGTTGACGGGAACCTCTATGGCTACACCTTC
cdr3_aa: CSVDGNLYGYTF

v_call: TRBV5-1
clone_size: -
d_call: -
j_call: TRBJ2-2
cdr3_nt: TGCGCCAGCAGCAGCAGGGCCTGGGACGGGGAGCTGTTTTTT
cdr3_aa: CASSSRAWDGELFF

v_call: TRBV30
clone_size: many
d_call: -
j_call: TRBJ2-2
cdr3_nt: TGTGCCTGGAGACCGGGACAGAACACCGGGGAGCTGTTTTTT
cdr3_aa: CAWRPGQNTGELFF

v_call: TRBV18
clone_size: once
d_call: TRBD1
j_call: TRBJ1-4
cdr3_nt: TGTGCCAGCTCACCAACCCAGGGGGCGGATGAAAAACTGTTTTTT
cdr3_aa: CASSPTQGADEKLFF

v_call: TRBV5-6
clone_size: many
d_call: -
j_call: TRBJ1-6
cdr3_nt: TGTGCCAGCACCGAGACGGGAGGGCGGAATTCACCCCTCCACTTT
cdr3_aa: CASTETGGRNSPLHF

v_call: TRBV12-3/TRBV12-4
clone_size: -
d_call: -
j_call: TRBJ1-5
cdr3_nt: TGTGCCAGCAGTGCGTCCCCTCGCAATCGGCCCCAGCATTTT
cdr3_aa: CASSASPRNRPQHF

v_call: TRBV18
clone_size: few
d_call: -
j_call: TRBJ1-4
cdr3_nt: TGTGCCAGCTCACCAGGAACAGGAGGTGGAGAAAAACTGTTTTTT
cdr3_aa: CASSPGTGGGEKLFF

v_call: TRBV24-1
clone_size: -
d_call: -
j_call: TRBJ1-1
cdr3_nt: TGTGCCACCACTTCGGGGGTTGAAGCTTTCTTT
cdr3_aa: CATTSGVEAFF

v_call: TRBV13
clone_size: few
d_call: TRBD2
j_call: TRBJ2-7
cdr3_nt: TGTGCCAGCAGCCCGGGGGGGGTCGACGAGCAGTACTTC
cdr3_aa: CASSPGGVDEQYF

v_call: TRBV5-8
clone_size: many
d_call: TRBD1
j_call: TRBJ1-5
cdr3_nt: TGTGCCAGCAGCCGAGGACAGGGAGGAGTCAATCAGCCCCAGCATTTT
cdr3_aa: CASSRGQGGVNQPQHF

v_call: TRBV6-1
clone_size: -
d_call: -
j_call: TRBJ2-5
cdr3_nt: TGTGCCAGCAGTGACCTCGACAGCCGGGAGACCCAGTACTTC
cdr3_aa: CASSDLDSRETQYF

v_call: TRBV6-1
clone_size: few
d_call: -
j_call: TRBJ1-4
cdr3_nt: TGTGCCAGCGGGGGGACCGACAGGCTTAACAATGAAAAACTGTTTTTT
cdr3_aa: CASGGTDRLNNEKLFF

v_call: TRBV7-9
clone_size: many
d_call: -
j_call: TRBJ2-5
cdr3_nt: TGTGCCAGCAGCTTAGTAGGAGGCGGGGAGACCCAGTACTTC
cdr3_aa: CASSLVGGGETQYF

v_call: TRBV6-5
clone_size: -
d_call: TRBD2
j_call: TRBJ2-7
cdr3_nt: TGTGCCAGCAGTTACTTTATCTTAGCGGGGGGCTCCTACGAGCAGTACTTC
cdr3_aa: CASSYFILAGGSYEQYF

v_call: TRBV7-2
clone_size: -
d_call: TRBD2
j_call: TRBJ2-3
cdr3_nt: TGTGCCAGCAGCCGGCCCGCGGGGGGCACAGATACGCAGTATTTT
cdr3_aa: CASSRPAGGTDTQYF

v_call: TRBV11-2
clone_size: many
d_call: -
j_call: TRBJ2-7
cdr3_nt: TGTGCCAGCAGCTCCCCTTCCGGGGGCTCAAGGTACGAGCAGTACTTC
cdr3_aa: CASSSPSGGSRYEQYF

v_call: TRBV24-1
clone_size: many
d_call: -
j_call: TRBJ2-5
cdr3_nt: TGTGCCACCAGCCGGACAGTGCAAGAGACCCAGTACTTC
cdr3_aa: CATSRTVQETQYF

v_call: TRBV20-1
clone_size: many
d_call: -
j_call: TRBJ2-7
cdr3_nt: TGCAGTGCTAGCGGGCGGGACGTCAGGGGGTTTACCCGCGAGCAGTACTTC
cdr3_aa: CSASGRDVRGFTREQYF

v_call: TRBV28
clone_size: -
d_call: TRBD1
j_call: TRBJ2-7
cdr3_nt: TGTGCCAGCAGTGCTCCCGGGACAGGGGGCTACGAGCAGTACTTC
cdr3_aa: CASSAPGTGGYEQYF

v_call: TRBV25-1
clone_size: many
d_call: -
j_call: TRBJ2-5
cdr3_nt: TGTGCCAGCAGTGCGAAGGTGGGGGCCCAGTACTTC
cdr3_aa: CASSAKVGAQYF

v_call: TRBV7-9
clone_size: many
d_call: TRBD1
j_call: TRBJ1-2
cdr3_nt: TGTGCCAGCAGCGCGGCCGGGACAGGGTACTATGGCTACACCTTC
cdr3_aa: CASSAAGTGYYGYTF

v_call: TRBV4-3
clone_size: many
d_call: TRBD1
j_call: TRBJ1-1
cdr3_nt: TGCGCCAGCAGCCAAGGGGGGGGACAGCACACTGAAGCTTTCTTT
cdr3_aa: CASSQGGGQHTEAFF

v_call: TRBV9
clone_size: -
d_call: -
j_call: TRBJ2-1
cdr3_nt: TGTGCCAGCAGCAGTGTCGGGGGAGATGAGCAGTTCTTC
cdr3_aa: CASSSVGGDEQFF

v_call: TRBV2
clone_size: few
d_call: -
j_call: TRBJ1-4
cdr3_nt: TGTGCCAGCAGTGGTCAGGGCAGGAGTGAAAAACTGTTTTTT
cdr3_aa: CASSGQGRSEKLFF

v_call: TRBV6-2/TRBV6-3
clone_size: -
d_call: TRBD2
j_call: TRBJ2-1
cdr3_nt: TGTGCCAGCAGTTACGGCCGAGACCATTCAGCGGGGGGCGGGTACAATGAGCAGTTCTTC
cdr3_aa: CASSYGRDHSAGGGYNEQFF

v_call: TRBV6-1
clone_size: -
d_call: -
j_call: TRBJ1-6
cdr3_nt: TGTGCCAGCATCAGAGCGACAGGAGATAATTCACCCCTCCACTTT
cdr3_aa: CASIRATGDNSPLHF

v_call: TRBV19
clone_size: -
d_call: TRBD2
j_call: TRBJ2-2
cdr3_nt: TGTGCCAGTAGACCTCCGGGACTAGCGGGACCTGGCAGAACCGGGGAGCTGTTTTTT
cdr3_aa: CASRPPGLAGPGRTGELFF

v_call: TRBV20-1
clone_size: many
d_call: TRBD2
j_call: TRBJ2-3
cdr3_nt: TGCAGTGCTAGAGGGGGGGGGAGCTGGGATACGCAGTATTTT
cdr3_aa: CSARGGGSWDTQYF

v_call: TRBV12-3/TRBV12-4
clone_size: many
d_call: -
j_call: TRBJ2-1
cdr3_nt: TGTGCCAGCAGTTTAGGGTCAGTGTACAATGAGCAGTTCTTC
cdr3_aa: CASSLGSVYNEQFF

v_call: TRBV28
clone_size: -
d_call: -
j_call: TRBJ1-2
cdr3_nt: TGTGCCAGCAGTCCCGGGACTTACTATGGCTACACCTTC
cdr3_aa: CASSPGTYYGYTF

v_call: TRBV24-1
clone_size: many
d_call: TRBD2
j_call: TRBJ2-3
cdr3_nt: TGTGCCACCAGTGAGGCTAGCGGGGAACTTGGTACGCAGTATTTT
cdr3_aa: CATSEASGELGTQYF

v_call: TRBV15
clone_size: -
d_call: -
j_call: TRBJ2-3
cdr3_nt: TGTGCCACCAGCAGAGATCGGGCGGACGGAACAGATACGCAGTATTTT
cdr3_aa: CATSRDRADGTDTQYF

v_call: TRBV20-1
clone_size: -
d_call: -
j_call: TRBJ1-6
cdr3_nt: TGCAGTGCTATAGACAGCAGTAATTCACCCCTCCACTTT
cdr3_aa: CSAIDSSNSPLHF

v_call: TRBV2
clone_size: many
d_call: TRBD2
j_call: TRBJ2-7
cdr3_nt: TGTGCCAGCAGTGAAGCATCCCCGGGACTAGCGGGGAGCTCCTACGAGCAGTACTTC
cdr3_aa: CASSEASPGLAGSSYEQYF

v_call: TRBV7-2
clone_size: many
d_call: TRBD1
j_call: TRBJ1-1
cdr3_nt: TGTGCCAGCAGCTTAGGACAGGGGGCGGGTATAACTGAAGCTTTCTTT
cdr3_aa: CASSLGQGAGITEAFF

v_call: TRBV5-1
clone_size: -
d_call: TRBD1
j_call: TRBJ2-2
cdr3_nt: TGCGCCAGCAGCTTGGGGACAGGTGCCGGGGAGCTGTTTTTT
cdr3_aa: CASSLGTGAGELFF

v_call: TRBV7-8
clone_size: many
d_call: TRBD1
j_call: TRBJ2-3
cdr3_nt: TGTGCCAGCAAAGAAAGGGTACAGGGGACCCCAGATACGCAGTATTTT
cdr3_aa: CASKERVQGTPDTQYF

v_call: TRBV7-9
clone_size: many
d_call: TRBD2
j_call: TRBJ2-3
cdr3_nt: TGTGCCAGCAGTGGGGGACTAGCGAGCACAGATACGCAGTATTTT
cdr3_aa: CASSGGLASTDTQYF

v_call: TRBV20-1
clone_size: many
d_call: TRBD2
j_call: TRBJ2-5
cdr3_nt: TGCAGTGCTAGTCCCGGGGGGGTACAAGAGACCCAGTACTTC
cdr3_aa: CSASPGGVQETQYF

v_call: TRBV9
clone_size: few
d_call: -
j_call: TRBJ2-6
cdr3_nt: TGTGCCAGCAGCGCCTCGTCTGGCTCTGGGGCCAACGTCCTGACTTTC
cdr3_aa: CASSASSGSGANVLTF

v_call: TRBV6-1
clone_size: many
d_call: TRBD1
j_call: TRBJ2-5
cdr3_nt: TGTGCCAGCAGTTTACAGGGGAGCCAAGAGACCCAGTACTTC
cdr3_aa: CASSLQGSQETQYF

v_call: TRBV11-2
clone_size: many
d_call: TRBD1
j_call: TRBJ1-1
cdr3_nt: TGTGCCAGCATCCTTTACACGGGAGGGGGCGGGAACACTGAAGCTTTCTTT
cdr3_aa: CASILYTGGGGNTEAFF